The clone carrying this TCR beta chain appeared a few times. The sample comes from a study of OX40 agonist ivuxolimab in advanced cancers. Profiled with immunoSEQ multiplex PCR; TCRdb holds only in-frame clones, not every one. This sample has tens of thousands of clones, with 86% found just once. The CDR3 spans 14 residues. Between the trimmed V and J ends, which lost 9 bases and 4 bases, there was a span of 18 bases. The germline V gene encodes CDR1 ENHRY and CDR2 SYGVKD. This chain uses TRBV10-3 with TRBJ1-2; D is uncertain. This receptor was identified in an adult with an advanced solid tumor such as melanoma, head and neck, liver or kidney cancer. The sample was CD4+ or CD8+ T cells sorted from blood, taken in a trial of the OX40 agonist ivuxolimab. The CDR3 bases are TGTGCCATGGTAAGGACCGAAACGACCTATGGCTACACCTTC. Its translation is CAMVRTETTYGYTF.